A single sample gave rise to the 13 T cell receptor beta chains below, sequenced in a study of glioma-infiltrating T cells after dendritic cell vaccination. Generated by immunoSEQ multiplex PCR, the TCRdb table keeps only in-frame clones and is missing some. The table records about 50,000 clones, under 90% of them present only once. Specified time point: after dendritic cell vaccination, including at tumor progression/relapse. Sample: blood, taken after dendritic cell vaccination. Source of these receptors: a human donor with glioblastoma.

This clone was picked up a small number of times. The chain links TRBV11-3 to TRBJ2-3; 7 bases agree with TRBD2. The junction had 8 bases not matched to a gene; V was cut back by 5 bases and J by 0 bases. This CDR3 comprises 16 residues. Germline V lookup: CDR1 SGHNT, CDR2 YENEEA. The CDR3 DNA is TGTGCCAGCAGCGAGCCTAGCGGACCTAGCACAGATACGCAGTATTTT. Translated, it gives CASSEPSGPSTDTQYF.

The chain links TRBV4-3 to TRBJ2-1; 11 nucleotides agree with TRBD2. In germline, CDR1 is LGHNA, CDR2 YSLEER. The CDR3 extends over 16 amino acids. Germline trimming cut 2 bases from V and 3 bases from J; bases unmatched to any gene: 3. The CDR3 is CASSQLAGGSYNEQFF. CDR3 nucleotide sequence: TGCGCCAGCAGCCAATTAGCGGGGGGGAGCTACAATGAGCAGTTCTTC.

V gene TRBV30 combines with J gene TRBJ2-7, with D possibly matching TRBD1 (6 bases). CDR1 and CDR2 (germline): GTSNPN, SVGIG (reference sequence). The CDR3 loop spans 15 amino acids. The ends were cut back, 2 bases at V and 2 bases at J, with 16 bases in the middle. CDR3 loop: CAWSLGQGTTYEQYF. The DNA of the CDR3 is TGTGCCTGGAGTTTGGGTCAGGGGACCACCTACGAGCAGTACTTC.

CDR3 coding DNA: TGCGCCAGCGGGACTAGCGGGGTCACCGGGGAGCTGTTTTTT. Its translation is CASGTSGVTGELFF. The chain has TRBV4-3 and TRBJ2-2; 13 bases are a match to TRBD2. This CDR3 comprises 14 residues. V was pared by 8 bases and J by 4 bases, with 1 base of the junction left unmatched. Germline loops: CDR1 LGHNA, CDR2 YSLEER.

The V call is TRBV9, the J call TRBJ2-5, with 12 bases lining up with TRBD2. CDR1 SGDLS and CDR2 YYNGEE come from the germline V gene. The CDR3 consists of 16 residues. V dropped 4 bases and J dropped 2; count of bases not matched to a gene: 6. The chain's CDR3 is CASSPGLAGLQETQYF. The CDR3 DNA sequence: TGTGCCAGCAGCCCAGGACTAGCGGGGCTACAAGAGACCCAGTACTTC.

The chain recombines TRBV10-3 with TRBJ2-1, with D possibly being TRBD2 (6 bases). Trimming pared 4 bases from V and 8 bases from J, leaving 12 bases between. There are 13 residues in the CDR3. Germline CDR1 is ENHRY and CDR2 is SYGVKD. The CDR3 DNA sequence: TGTGCCATCAGTGGAACTAGCTTCCATGAGCAGTTCTTC. Its translation: CAISGTSFHEQFF.

The chain combines TRBV11-3 with TRBJ1-1, with D possibly TRBD1 on 6 matching bases. V was pared by 5 bases and J by 7 bases, with 20 bases between. This CDR3 region has 15 residues. The germline V gene encodes CDR1 SGHNT and CDR2 YENEEA. CDR3 loop: CASSHLFGTTSEAFF. The CDR3 coding sequence is TGTGCCAGCAGCCACCTTTTTGGGACAACTAGTGAAGCTTTCTTT. The full variable domain, with the rest looked up from reference TRBV11-3 and TRBJ1-1, is EAGVVQSPRYKIIEKKQPVAFWCNPISGHNTLYWYLQNLGQGPELLIRYENEEAVDDSQLPKDRFSAERLKGVDSTLKIQPAELGDSAVYLCASSHLFGTTSEAFFGQGTRLTVV.

The rearrangement joins TRBV5-4 to TRBJ2-3, with D perhaps TRBD1 (5 bases). The length of the CDR3 is 15 residues. CDR1 and CDR2 (germline): SGHNT, YYREEE (reference sequence). The V end lost 3 bases, the J end lost 3 bases, and 14 bases lay between the germline ends. The CDR3 region has the DNA TGTGCCAGCAGCTCCATGCAGGGCGGTACAGATACGCAGTATTTT. Residues: CASSSMQGGTDTQYF.

The CDR3 DNA sequence: TGTGCCTGGAGTCCGGCGCAGACAGAAAGGGCCTATGGCTACACCTTC. This codes for CAWSPAQTERAYGYTF. The genes are TRBV30 and TRBJ1-2, with D possibly being TRBD1 (5 bases). The CDR3 spans 16 residues. V was pared by 2 bases and J by 4 bases, with 20 bases between. CDR1 and CDR2 (germline): GTSNPN, SVGIG (reference sequence).

The J gene is TRBJ2-5, the V gene TRBV7-2; 14 bases fit TRBD2. The J segment lost 1 base and the V segment lost 5 bases, leaving 9 bases of the junction unmatched. The CDR3 contains 18 residues. The germline V gene encodes CDR1 SGHTA and CDR2 FQGNSA. The CDR3 coding sequence is TGTGCCAGCAGCCTCAACCCGACTAGCGGGGGGGTCCAAGAGACCCAGTACTTC. Translating it yields CASSLNPTSGGVQETQYF.

The rearrangement links TRBV11-2 to TRBJ1-6, with D hard to call. Germline V lookup: CDR1 SGHAT, CDR2 FQNNGV. The CDR3 spans 14 residues. The germline V and J ends were trimmed by 4 bases and 7 bases, with 11 bases remaining between them. The CDR3 sequence is CASSSWTGNSPLHF. CDR3 coding DNA: TGTGCCAGCAGCTCCTGGACTGGGAATTCACCCCTCCACTTT.

The rearrangement links TRBV9 to TRBJ1-1, with TRBD1 matching 9 bases. The V gene's germline CDR1 is SGDLS and CDR2 YYNGEE. This CDR3 comprises 16 residues. The V gene end was trimmed by 3 bases and the J gene end by 5 bases; junction bases not matched to a gene: 11. DNA of the CDR3: TGTGCCAGCAGCGCACCGGGACAGGGTATCATAACTGAAGCTTTCTTT. It is translated as CASSAPGQGIITEAFF.

In DNA form, the CDR3 reads TGTGCTAGTGGTGGACAGGGGATGGTTTCTGAAGCTTTCTTT. It encodes CASGGQGMVSEAFF. The rearrangement joins TRBV12-5 to TRBJ1-1, with 9 bases lining up with TRBD1. The junction had 7 bases not matched to a gene; V was cut back by 5 bases and J by 6 bases. Per germline, CDR1 LGHNT and CDR2 FRNRAP. The CDR3 contains 14 residues.